This T cell receptor beta chain comes out of a study of shared clonotypes between healthy human individuals (TCRdb year 2020). As for the study more broadly: A few men and a couple of women, aged 18 to 49 years, made up the cohort. For each donor, CD4 naive and CD4 memory were each given three plates, CD8 naive was given two plates, and CD8 memory was given one plate. To estimate repertoire size and how much clonotypes are shared between individuals, the study performed deep sequencing of blood TCR repertoires from a handful of healthy adults. Different laboratories and diverse techniques were used to prepare libraries and sequence TCR repertoires, to increase sequencing depth and limit assay-specific biases. Each donor's leukapheresis produced roughly between about 0.9 and 9.5 billion PBMCs. Points the paper makes about the study in general: Naive subsets generally had larger estimated clonotype richness than memory subsets did. Sampling was restricted to blood, and TCR repertoires in tissues likely differ from the TCR repertoires found in blood. Incomplete sequencing was indicated by rarefaction of sorted-subset datasets, despite the large sequencing depth. Higher generation probabilities were observed for clonotypes shared by all four sorted-subset donors than for non-shared clonotypes. Based on pairwise subsampling, the degree of clonotype sharing among donors was expected to be affected by sequencing depth. Because the study included only a small number of donors, the genetic and exposure-history diversity represented was limited. About 5% of naive CD4, 3.5% of naive CD8, approximately 2% of memory CD4, and approximately 0.39% of memory CD8 clonotypes were shared across a few donors.

From the cysteine through the phenylalanine, the CDR3 covers 15 amino acids. Only the CDR3 region is kept as DNA, spanning 45 bases read in frame from base 1. The junction shows trimming of 7 bases on V and 4 bases on J, plus 17 bases between the germline ends. Reading the germline V gene gives CDR1 SNHLY and CDR2 FYNNEI. Details on this clone: It lacks a known antigen. Base qualities were left out, and no much larger clone turns up one base away.

Using the deep immunoSEQ assay, multiplex PCR amplified TCR CDR3 regions from genomic DNA. Genomic DNA extracted from each cell subset was distributed evenly over all wells of several immunoSEQ 96-well plates, and each plate served as one replicate. For sorted subsets, around 200 ng genomic DNA, equal to 30,000 to 35,000 T cell genomes, was loaded into each replicate PCR. Purified libraries were quantified with a Qubit 3.0 fluorometer, sized on a Bioanalyzer 2100, and re-quantified with the KAPA Library Quantification kit. Every immunoSEQ 96-well plate was sequenced on a dedicated single-read 150-cycle Illumina NextSeq 550 flow cell. Per the original workflow: Because only junctional sequences without quality scores were contained in the immunoSEQ output, filtering matching that applied to full-length reads could not be performed. Sequences were annotated with PyIR, a Python wrapper for IgBLAST v1.9, and V/J genes and CDR3 were assigned using IMGT germline references. Reads with weak V/J assignments (E-value above 1e-6), missing CDR3, stop codons, out-of-frame junctions, or ambiguous translated residues were removed. V3J clonotypes were defined as sequences sharing an identical inferred V gene, J gene, and CDR3 amino acid sequence. To compute the percentage overlap between repertoires, the number of shared unique clonotypes was divided by the size of the smaller repertoire. Richness of each repertoire was evaluated using RTK rarefaction, the Chao1 estimator, and Recon v2.1 estimates of unobserved clonotypes. Generation probabilities for all TCRbeta clonotypes obtained by the gDNA method from a handful of donors were computed using OLGA. TCRdb limited this immuneACCESS table to in-frame rearrangements with V and J called. A share of clones is missing; checked studies link under half to unresolved V genes, and the rest is unexplained. V and J calls and clone size are given by that table; D and trimming were obtained from the DNA. Within this sample are 1.5 million to 2.5 million clones, with roughly 94% of them counted one time only. Roughly 1.2% of the sample is held by the ten biggest clonotypes.

CD8 naive samples consisted of CD45RO-negative cells that were positively selected for CCR7, yielding a CD45RA+CCR7+ population without TemRA cells. Donors were healthy HIV-negative adults with no recently reported acute infections or vaccinations. Only Caucasian adults living in Nashville, Tennessee, USA were represented among the donors. After blood collection by leukapheresis, PBMCs were isolated using Ficoll-Histopaque density gradient centrifugation and then cryopreserved in the vapor phase of liquid nitrogen. Analytical flow cytometry was used to check the purity and quantity of each magnetically sorted T cell population. Each sorted fraction had its genomic DNA isolated and then quantified by UV absorbance on a Nanodrop 2000c.

Sequencing was performed on naive CD8+ T cells sorted from blood. The cell subset or site label for this specimen denotes: CD45RA+CCR7+. This sequence originates from a man aged 18 to 29 in good health. The rearrangement combines TRBV2 with TRBJ2-1, and possibly TRBD2, on 6 matching bases. The CDR3 loop reads CASTPGLLTYNEQFF. The sequence in DNA is TGTGCCAGCACCCCGGGACTCCTGACTTACAATGAGCAGTTCTTC.